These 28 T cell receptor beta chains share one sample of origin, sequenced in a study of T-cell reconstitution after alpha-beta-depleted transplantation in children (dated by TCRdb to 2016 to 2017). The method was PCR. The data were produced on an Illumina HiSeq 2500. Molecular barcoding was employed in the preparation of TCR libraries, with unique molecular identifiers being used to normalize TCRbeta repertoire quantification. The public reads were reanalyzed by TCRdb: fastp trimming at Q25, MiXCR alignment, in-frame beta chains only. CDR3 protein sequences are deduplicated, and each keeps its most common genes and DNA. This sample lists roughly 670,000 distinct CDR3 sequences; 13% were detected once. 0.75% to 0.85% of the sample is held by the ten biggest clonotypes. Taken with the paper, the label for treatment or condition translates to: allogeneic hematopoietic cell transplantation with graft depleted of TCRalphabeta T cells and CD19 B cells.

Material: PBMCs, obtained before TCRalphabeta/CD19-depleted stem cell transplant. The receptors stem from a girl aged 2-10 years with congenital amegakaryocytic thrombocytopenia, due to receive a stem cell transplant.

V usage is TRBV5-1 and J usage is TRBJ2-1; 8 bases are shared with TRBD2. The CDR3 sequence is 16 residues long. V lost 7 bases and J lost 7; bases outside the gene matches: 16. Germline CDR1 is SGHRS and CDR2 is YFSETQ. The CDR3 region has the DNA TGCGCCAGCGCCATAGACCCGGGACTAGGGGGAAATGAGCAGTTCTTC. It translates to CASAIDPGLGGNEQFF. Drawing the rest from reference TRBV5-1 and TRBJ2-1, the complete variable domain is KAGVTQTPRYLIKTRGQQVTLSCSPISGHRSVSWYQQTPGQGLQFLFEYFSETQRNKGNFPGRFSGRQFSNSRSEMNVSTLELGDSALYLCASAIDPGLGGNEQFFGPGTRLTVL.

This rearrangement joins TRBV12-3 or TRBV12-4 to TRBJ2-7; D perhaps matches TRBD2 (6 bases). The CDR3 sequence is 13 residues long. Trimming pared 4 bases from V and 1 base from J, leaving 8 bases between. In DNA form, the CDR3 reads TGTGCCAGCAGTTGGACTATTTCCTACGAGCAGTACTTC. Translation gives CASSWTISYEQYF.

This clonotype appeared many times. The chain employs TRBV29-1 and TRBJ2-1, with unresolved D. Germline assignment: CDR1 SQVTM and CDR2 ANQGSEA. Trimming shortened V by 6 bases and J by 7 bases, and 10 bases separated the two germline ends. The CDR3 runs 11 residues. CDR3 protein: CSVSSENEQFF. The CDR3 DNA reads TGCAGCGTGAGTTCCGAGAATGAGCAGTTCTTC.

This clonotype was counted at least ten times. CDR3 sequence reads: CATSQGITTDTQYF. The CDR3, as DNA: TGTGCCACCAGCCAAGGAATCACCACAGATACGCAGTATTTT. The chain employs TRBV15 and TRBJ2-3; D is unclear. Germline V CDR1 and CDR2: LNHNV, YYDKDF (reference sequence). Between the trimmed V and J ends, which lost 5 bases and 2 bases, there was a span of 11 bases. The CDR3 runs 14 residues.

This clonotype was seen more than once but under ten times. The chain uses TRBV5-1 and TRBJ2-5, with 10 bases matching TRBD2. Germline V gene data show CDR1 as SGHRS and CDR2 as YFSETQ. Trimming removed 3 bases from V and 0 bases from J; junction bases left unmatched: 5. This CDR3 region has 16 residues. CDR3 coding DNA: TGCGCCAGCAGCTGGACTAGCGGATCGTACCAAGAGACCCAGTACTTC. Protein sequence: CASSWTSGSYQETQYF.

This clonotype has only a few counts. CDR3 in DNA: TGCAGTGCTAGATCTGGACTAGATTACAATGAGCAGTTCTTC. This translates into CSARSGLDYNEQFF. V gene TRBV20-1 combines with J gene TRBJ2-1, with 7 bases lining up with TRBD2. Trimming removed 2 bases from V and 4 bases from J; junction bases left unmatched: 5. Germline V gene sequence: CDR1 DFQATT, CDR2 SNEGSKA (reference sequence). This CDR3 has 14 amino acids.

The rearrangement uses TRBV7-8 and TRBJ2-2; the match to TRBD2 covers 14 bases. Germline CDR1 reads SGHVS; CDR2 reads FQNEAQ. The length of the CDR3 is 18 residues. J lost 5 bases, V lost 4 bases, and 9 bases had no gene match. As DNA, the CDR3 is TGTGCCAGCAGCTACTCGACTAGCGGGAGGGTTTATACCGGGGAGCTGTTTTTT. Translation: CASSYSTSGRVYTGELFF.

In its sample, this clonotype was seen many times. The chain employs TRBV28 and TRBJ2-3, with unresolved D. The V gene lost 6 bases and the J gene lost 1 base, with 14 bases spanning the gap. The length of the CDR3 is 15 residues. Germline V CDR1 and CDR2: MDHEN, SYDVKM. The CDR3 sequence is CASSHGDSRTDTQYF. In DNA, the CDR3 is TGTGCCAGCAGCCACGGCGATAGCCGCACAGATACGCAGTATTTT.

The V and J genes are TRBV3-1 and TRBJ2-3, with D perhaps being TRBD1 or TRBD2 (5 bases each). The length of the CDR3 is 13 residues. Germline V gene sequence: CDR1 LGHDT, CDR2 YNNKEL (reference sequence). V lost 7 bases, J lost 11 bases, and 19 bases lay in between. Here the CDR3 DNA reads TGTGCCAGCACCACGTCTGGGGGTAGGGAGCAGTATTTT. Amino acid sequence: CASTTSGGREQYF.

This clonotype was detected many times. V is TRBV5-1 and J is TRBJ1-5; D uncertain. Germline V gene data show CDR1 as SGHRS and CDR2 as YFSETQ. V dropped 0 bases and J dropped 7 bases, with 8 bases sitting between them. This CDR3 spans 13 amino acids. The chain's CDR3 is CASSLAGSQPQHF. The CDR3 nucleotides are TGCGCCAGCAGCTTGGCGGGCTCACAGCCCCAGCATTTT.

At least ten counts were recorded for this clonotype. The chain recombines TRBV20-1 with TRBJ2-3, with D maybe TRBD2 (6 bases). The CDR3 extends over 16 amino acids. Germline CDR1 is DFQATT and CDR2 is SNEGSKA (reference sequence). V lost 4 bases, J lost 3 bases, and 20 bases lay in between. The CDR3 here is CSAILFVGSATDTQYF. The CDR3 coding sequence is TGCAGTGCTATCTTGTTTGTCGGGAGCGCTACAGATACGCAGTATTTT.

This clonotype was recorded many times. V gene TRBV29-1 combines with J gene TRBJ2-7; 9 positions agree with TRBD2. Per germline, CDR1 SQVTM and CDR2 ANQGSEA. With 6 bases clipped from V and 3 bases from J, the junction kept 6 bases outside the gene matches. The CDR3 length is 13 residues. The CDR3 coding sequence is TGCAGCGTAGTCCTAGCGGGACACTACGAGCAGTACTTC. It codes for CSVVLAGHYEQYF.

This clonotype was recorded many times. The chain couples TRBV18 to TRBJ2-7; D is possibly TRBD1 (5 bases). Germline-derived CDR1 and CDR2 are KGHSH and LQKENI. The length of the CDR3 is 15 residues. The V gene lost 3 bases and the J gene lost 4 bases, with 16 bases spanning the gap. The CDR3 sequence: CASSPGANGQYEQYF. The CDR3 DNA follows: TGTGCCAGCTCACCTGGTGCAAACGGACAATACGAGCAGTACTTC.

The CDR3 here is CASSYSSGETTQYF. The CDR3 nucleotides are TGTGCCAGCAGTTACTCGAGCGGCGAGACAACGCAGTATTTT. The chain is built from TRBV6-5 and TRBJ2-3, with a tentative D call TRBD2 (5 bases). The CDR3 extends over 14 amino acids. Trimming removed 0 bases at V and 9 bases at J, with 13 bases between. The germline V gene has CDR1 MNHEY and CDR2 SVGAGI.

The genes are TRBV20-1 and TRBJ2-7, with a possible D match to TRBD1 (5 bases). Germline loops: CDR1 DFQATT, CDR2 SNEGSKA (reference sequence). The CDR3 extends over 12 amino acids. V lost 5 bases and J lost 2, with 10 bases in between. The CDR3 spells CSALRVTYEQYF. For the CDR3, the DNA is TGCAGTGCTCTCAGGGTAACCTACGAGCAGTACTTC.

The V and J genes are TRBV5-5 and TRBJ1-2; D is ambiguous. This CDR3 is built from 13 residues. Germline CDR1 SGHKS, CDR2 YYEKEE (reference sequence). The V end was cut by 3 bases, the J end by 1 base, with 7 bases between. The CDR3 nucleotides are TGTGCCAGCAGCTACGGGATTAACTATGGCTACACCTTC. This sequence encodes CASSYGINYGYTF.

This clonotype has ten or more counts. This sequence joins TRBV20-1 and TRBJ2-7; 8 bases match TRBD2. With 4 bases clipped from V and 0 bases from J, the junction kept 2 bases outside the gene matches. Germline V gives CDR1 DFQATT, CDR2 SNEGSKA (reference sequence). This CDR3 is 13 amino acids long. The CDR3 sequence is CSAKSGSSYEQYF. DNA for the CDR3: TGCAGTGCTAAAAGCGGGAGCTCCTACGAGCAGTACTTC.

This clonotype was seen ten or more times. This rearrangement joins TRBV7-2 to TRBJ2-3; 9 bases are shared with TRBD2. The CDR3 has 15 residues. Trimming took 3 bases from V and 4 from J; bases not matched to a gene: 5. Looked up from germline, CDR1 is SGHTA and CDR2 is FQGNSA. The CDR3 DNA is TGTGCCAGCAGCTTTAGCGGGAGCCTCCCAGATACGCAGTATTTT. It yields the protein CASSFSGSLPDTQYF.

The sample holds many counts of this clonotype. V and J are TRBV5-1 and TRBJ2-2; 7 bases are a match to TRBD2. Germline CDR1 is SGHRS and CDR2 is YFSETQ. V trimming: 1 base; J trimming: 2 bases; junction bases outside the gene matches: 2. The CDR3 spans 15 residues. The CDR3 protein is CASSLPSGNTGELFF. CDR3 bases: TGCGCCAGCAGCTTGCCTAGCGGAAACACCGGGGAGCTGTTTTTT.

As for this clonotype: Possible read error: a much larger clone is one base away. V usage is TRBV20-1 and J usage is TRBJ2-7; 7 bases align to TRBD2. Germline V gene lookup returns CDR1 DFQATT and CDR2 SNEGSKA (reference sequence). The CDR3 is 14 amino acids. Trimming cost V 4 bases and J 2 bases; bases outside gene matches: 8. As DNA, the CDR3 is TGCAGTGCTAACGGACTAGTGCACCCCTACGAGCAGTACTTC. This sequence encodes CSANGLVHPYEQYF.

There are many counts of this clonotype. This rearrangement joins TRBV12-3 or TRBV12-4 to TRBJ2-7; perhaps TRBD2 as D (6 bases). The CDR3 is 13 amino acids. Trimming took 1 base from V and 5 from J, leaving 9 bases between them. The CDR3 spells CASSLGTGDEQYF. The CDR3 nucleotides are TGTGCCAGCAGTTTAGGGACGGGAGACGAGCAGTACTTC.

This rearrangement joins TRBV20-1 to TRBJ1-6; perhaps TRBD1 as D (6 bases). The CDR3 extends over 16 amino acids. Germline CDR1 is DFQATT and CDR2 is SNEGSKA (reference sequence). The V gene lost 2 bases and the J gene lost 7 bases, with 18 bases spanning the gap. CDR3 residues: CSARPYMQGMNSPLHF. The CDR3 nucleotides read TGCAGTGCTAGACCTTACATGCAGGGGATGAATTCACCCCTCCACTTT.

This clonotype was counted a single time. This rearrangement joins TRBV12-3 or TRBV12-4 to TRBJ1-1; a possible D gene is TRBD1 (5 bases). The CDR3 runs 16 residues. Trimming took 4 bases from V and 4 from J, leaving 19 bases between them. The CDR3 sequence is CASSSVRFKGSTEAFF. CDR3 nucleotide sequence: TGTGCCAGCAGTTCGGTCCGCTTCAAGGGGAGCACTGAAGCTTTCTTT.

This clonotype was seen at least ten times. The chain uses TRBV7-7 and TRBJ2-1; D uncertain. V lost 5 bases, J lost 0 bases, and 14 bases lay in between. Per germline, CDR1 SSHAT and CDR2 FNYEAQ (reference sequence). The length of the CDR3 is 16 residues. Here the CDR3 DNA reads TGTGCCAGCAGCCCCGAGGTGACGAGCTCCTACAATGAGCAGTTCTTC. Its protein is CASSPEVTSSYNEQFF. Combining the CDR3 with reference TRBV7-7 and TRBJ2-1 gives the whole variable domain GAGVSQSPRYKVTKRGQDVTLRCDPISSHATLYWYQQALGQGPEFLTYFNYEAQPDKSGLPSDRFSAERPEGSISTLTIQRTEQRDSAMYRCASSPEVTSSYNEQFFGPGTRLTVL.

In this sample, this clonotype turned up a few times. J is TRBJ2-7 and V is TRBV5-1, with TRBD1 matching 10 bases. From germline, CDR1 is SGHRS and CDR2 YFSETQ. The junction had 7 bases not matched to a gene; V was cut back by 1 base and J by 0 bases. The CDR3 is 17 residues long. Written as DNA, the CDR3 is TGCGCCAGCAGCTTGCCCCCGGGACAGGGGAGCTCCTACGAGCAGTACTTC. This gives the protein CASSLPPGQGSSYEQYF.

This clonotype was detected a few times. The CDR3 DNA reads TGTGCCAGCAGCCAAGCAGAGGCTAGCGGGAGCCCAGATACGCAGTATTTT. Translating it yields CASSQAEASGSPDTQYF. The chain combines TRBV3-1 with TRBJ2-3, with 10 bases matching TRBD2. V shed 1 base and J 4 bases; nucleotides not matched to a gene: 8. The CDR3 sequence is 17 residues long. Germline V gene sequence: CDR1 LGHDT, CDR2 YNNKEL (reference sequence).

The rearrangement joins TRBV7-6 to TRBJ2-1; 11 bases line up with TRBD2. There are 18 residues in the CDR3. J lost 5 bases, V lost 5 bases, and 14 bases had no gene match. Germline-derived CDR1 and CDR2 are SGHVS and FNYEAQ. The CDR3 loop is CASSRWPSGRSGNNEQFF. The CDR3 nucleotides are TGTGCCAGCAGCCGCTGGCCTAGCGGGAGGAGTGGTAACAATGAGCAGTTCTTC.

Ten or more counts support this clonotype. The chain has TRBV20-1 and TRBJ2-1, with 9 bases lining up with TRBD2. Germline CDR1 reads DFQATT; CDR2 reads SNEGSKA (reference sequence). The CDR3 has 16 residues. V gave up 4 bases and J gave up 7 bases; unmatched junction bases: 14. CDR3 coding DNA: TGCAGTGCTAATTACTATATAGCGGGAGTGAGGAATGAGCAGTTCTTC. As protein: CSANYYIAGVRNEQFF.